This TCR beta chain came from a study of blood T cell repertoires in COVID-19. Study-level background: PBMCs, B-cell-depleted T cells, or T cells provided the cDNA or gDNA that made up the material.

Germline trimming cut 3 bases from V and 5 bases from J; bases unmatched to any gene: 5. The CDR3 sequence is 15 residues long. Germline-derived CDR1 and CDR2 are LGHNT and FRNRAP. Either two negative PCRs, clearance, or symptom resolution qualified Cohort 3 donors as recovered. As originally analysed: Estimation of nucleated cell counts was performed using reference gene primer amplification. The protocol was immunoSEQ multiplex PCR, while the TCRdb copy is restricted to in-frame clones and leaves out a portion. V and J calls and clone size are given by that table; D and trimming were obtained from the DNA. Counted here are about 360,000 clones, 80% to 90% occurring once; the ten biggest clones make up 1.3%.

The receptor was derived from a man under 40 who had recovered from COVID-19. The genes are TRBV12-5 and TRBJ2-1; 9 nucleotides match TRBD2. Sequencing was done on a sample of PBMCs or T cells enriched from blood (not recorded which). The CDR3 region has the DNA TGTGCTAGTGGTTTATTAGCGGGGGTTCACAATGAGCAGTTCTTC. This sequence encodes CASGLLAGVHNEQFF.